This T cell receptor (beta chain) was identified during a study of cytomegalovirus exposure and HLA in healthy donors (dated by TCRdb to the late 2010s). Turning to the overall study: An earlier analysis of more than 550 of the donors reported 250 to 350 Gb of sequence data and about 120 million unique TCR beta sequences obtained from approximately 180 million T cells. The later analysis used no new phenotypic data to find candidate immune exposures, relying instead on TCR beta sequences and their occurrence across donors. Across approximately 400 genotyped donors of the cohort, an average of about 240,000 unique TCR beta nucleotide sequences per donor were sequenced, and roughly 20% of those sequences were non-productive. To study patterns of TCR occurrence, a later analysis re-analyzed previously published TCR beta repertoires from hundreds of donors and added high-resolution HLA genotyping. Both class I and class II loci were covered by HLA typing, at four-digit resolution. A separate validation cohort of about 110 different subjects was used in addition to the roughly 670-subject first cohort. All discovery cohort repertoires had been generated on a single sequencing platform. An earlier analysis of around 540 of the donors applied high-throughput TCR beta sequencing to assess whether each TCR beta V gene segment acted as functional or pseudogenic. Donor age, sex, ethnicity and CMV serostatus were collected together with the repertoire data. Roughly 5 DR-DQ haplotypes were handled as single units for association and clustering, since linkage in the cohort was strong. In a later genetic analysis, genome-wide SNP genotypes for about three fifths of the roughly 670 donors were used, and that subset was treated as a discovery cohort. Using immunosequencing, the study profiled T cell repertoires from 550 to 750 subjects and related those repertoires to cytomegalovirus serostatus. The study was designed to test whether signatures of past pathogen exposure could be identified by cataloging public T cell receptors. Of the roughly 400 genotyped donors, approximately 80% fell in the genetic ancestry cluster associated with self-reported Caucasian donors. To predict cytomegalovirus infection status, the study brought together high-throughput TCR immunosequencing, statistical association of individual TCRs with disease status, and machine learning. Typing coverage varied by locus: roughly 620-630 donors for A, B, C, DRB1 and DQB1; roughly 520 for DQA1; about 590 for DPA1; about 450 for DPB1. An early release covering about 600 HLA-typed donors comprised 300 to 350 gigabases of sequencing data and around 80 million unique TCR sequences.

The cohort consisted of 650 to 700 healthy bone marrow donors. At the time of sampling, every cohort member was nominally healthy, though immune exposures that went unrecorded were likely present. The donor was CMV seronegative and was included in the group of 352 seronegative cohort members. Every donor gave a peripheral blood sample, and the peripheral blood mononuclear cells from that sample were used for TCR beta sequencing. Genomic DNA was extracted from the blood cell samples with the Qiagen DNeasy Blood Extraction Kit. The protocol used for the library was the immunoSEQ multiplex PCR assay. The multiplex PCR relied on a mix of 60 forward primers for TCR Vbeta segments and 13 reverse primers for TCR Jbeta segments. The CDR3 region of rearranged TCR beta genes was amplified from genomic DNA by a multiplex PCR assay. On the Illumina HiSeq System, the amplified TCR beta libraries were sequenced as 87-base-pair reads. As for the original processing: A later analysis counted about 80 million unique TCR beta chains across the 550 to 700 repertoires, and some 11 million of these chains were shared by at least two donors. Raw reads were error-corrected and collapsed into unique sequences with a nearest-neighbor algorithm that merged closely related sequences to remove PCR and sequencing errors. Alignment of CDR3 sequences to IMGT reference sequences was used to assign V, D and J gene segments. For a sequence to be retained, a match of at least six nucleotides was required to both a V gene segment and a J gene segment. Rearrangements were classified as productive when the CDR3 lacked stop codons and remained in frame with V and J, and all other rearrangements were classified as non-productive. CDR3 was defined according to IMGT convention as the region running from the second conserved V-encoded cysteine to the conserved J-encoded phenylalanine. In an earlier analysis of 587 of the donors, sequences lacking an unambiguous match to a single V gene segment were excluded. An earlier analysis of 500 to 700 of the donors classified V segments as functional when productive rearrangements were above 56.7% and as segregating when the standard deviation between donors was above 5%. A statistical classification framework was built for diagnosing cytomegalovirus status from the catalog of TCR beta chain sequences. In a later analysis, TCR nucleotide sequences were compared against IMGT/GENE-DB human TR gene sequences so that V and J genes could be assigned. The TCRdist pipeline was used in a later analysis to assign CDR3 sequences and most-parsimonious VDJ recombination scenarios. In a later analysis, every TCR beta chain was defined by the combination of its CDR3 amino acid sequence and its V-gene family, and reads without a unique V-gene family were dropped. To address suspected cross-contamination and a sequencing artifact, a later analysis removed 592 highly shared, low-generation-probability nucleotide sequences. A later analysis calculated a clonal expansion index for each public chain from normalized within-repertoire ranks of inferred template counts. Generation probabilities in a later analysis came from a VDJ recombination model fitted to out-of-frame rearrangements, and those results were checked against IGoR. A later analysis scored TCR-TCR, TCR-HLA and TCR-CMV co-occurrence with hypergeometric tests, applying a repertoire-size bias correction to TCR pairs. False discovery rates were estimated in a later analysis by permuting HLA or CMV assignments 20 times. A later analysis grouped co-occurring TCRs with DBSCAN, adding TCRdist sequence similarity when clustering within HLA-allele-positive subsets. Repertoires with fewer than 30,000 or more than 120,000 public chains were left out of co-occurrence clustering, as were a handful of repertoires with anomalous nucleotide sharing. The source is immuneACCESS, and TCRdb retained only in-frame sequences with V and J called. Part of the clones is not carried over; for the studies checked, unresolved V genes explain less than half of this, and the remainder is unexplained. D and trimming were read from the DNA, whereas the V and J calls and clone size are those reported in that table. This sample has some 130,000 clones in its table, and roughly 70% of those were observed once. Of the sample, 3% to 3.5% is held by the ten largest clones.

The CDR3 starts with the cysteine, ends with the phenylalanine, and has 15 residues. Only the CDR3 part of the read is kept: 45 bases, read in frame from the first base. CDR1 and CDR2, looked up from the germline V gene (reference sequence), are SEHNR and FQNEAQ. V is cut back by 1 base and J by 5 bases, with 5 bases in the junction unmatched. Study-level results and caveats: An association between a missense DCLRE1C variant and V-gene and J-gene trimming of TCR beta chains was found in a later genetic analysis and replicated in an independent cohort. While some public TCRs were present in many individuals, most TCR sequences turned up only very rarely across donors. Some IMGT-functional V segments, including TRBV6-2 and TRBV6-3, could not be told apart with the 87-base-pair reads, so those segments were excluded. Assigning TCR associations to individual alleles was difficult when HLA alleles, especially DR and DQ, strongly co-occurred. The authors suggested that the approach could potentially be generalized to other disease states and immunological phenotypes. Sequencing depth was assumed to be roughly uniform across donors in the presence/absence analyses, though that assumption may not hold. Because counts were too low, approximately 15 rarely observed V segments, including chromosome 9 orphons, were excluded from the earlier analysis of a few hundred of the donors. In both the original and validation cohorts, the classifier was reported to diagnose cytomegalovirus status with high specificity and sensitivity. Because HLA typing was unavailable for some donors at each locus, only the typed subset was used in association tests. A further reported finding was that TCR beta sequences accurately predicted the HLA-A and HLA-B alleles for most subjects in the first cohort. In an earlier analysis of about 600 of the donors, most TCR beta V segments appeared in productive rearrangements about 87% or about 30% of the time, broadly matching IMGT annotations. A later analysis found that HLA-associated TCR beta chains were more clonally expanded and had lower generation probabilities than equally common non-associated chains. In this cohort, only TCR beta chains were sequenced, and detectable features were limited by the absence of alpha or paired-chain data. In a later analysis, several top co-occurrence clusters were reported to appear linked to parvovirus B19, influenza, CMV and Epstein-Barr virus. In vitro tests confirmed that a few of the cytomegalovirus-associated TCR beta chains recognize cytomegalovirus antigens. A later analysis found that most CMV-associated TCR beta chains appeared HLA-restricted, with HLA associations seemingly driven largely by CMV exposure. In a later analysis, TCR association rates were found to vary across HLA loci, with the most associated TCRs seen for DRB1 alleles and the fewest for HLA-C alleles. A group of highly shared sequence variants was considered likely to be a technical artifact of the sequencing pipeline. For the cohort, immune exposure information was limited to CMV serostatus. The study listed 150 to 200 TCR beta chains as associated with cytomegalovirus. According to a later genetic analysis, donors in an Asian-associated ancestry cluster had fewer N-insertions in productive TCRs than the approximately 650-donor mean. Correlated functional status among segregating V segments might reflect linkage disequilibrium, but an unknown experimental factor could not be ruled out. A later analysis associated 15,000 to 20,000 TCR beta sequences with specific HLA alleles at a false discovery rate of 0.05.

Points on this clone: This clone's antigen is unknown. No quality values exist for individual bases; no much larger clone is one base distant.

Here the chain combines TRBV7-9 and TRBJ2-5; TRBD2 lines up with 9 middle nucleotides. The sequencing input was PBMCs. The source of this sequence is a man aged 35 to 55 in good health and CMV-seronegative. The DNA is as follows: TGTGCCAGCAGCTTAGGCGGGGGGGCCTGGGAGACCCAGTACTTC. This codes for CASSLGGGAWETQYF.